The text below deals with one T cell receptor (beta chain). The entry originates in a study of PD-1 blockade in mismatch repair-deficient tumors. Clones were read by immunoSEQ multiplex PCR, and TCRdb kept only the in-frame ones, dropping some. The table has under 20,000 clones, roughly four fifths seen once. The CDR3 extends over 14 amino acids. The V gene's germline CDR1 is SNHLY and CDR2 FYNNEI. Trimming cost V 6 bases and J 0 bases, with 6 bases left between them. The TCR-sequenced patients were a few responders to pembrolizumab. The receptor's source is an adult with mismatch repair-deficient cancer. Material: PBMCs, obtained 52 weeks after starting pembrolizumab. This chain joins TRBV2 and TRBJ1-6; D perhaps matches TRBD1 (6 bases). CDR3 coding DNA: TGTGCCAGCAGACAGGGCTCCTATAATTCACCCCTCCACTTT. Encoded protein: CASRQGSYNSPLHF.